These 32 T cell receptor beta chains originate from one sample sequenced in a study of blood T cell repertoires in COVID-19. Clones were sequenced by immunoSEQ multiplex PCR, and TCRdb holds only the in-frame ones, with some missing. This sample has roughly 51,000 clones, with approximately 86% found just once. Sequenced: peripheral blood. The origin of the receptors is a woman aged 80 or over with acute or convalescent COVID-19.

This chain links TRBV5-4 with TRBJ1-2; 9 nucleotides line up with TRBD1. The V gene's germline CDR1 is SGHNT and CDR2 YYREEE (reference sequence). Trimming took 9 bases from V and 1 from J; bases not matched to a gene: 7. This CDR3 is built from 14 residues. CDR3 DNA sequence: TGTGCCACTACAGGGGGCGAGCTTAACTATGGCTACACCTTC. Protein product: CATTGGELNYGYTF.

The rearrangement joins TRBV9 to TRBJ2-2, with D possibly TRBD2 on 5 matching bases. The CDR3 sequence is 14 residues long. Germline V lookup: CDR1 SGDLS, CDR2 YYNGEE. Trimming stripped 3 bases from V and 8 bases from J, with 14 bases between. CDR3 region: CASSALRASGELFF. CDR3 DNA: TGTGCCAGCAGCGCCTTGCGGGCTTCTGGGGAGCTGTTTTTT.

The rearrangement uses TRBV21-1 and TRBJ1-2. TRBV21-1 corresponds to a pseudogene. The CDR3 is made up of 18 amino acids. CDR3 sequence: CASSKALGQIYHNYGYTF. CDR3 DNA sequence: TGTGCCAGCAGCAAAGCGCTAGGCCAAATCTACCATAACTATGGCTACACCTTC.

CDR3 nucleotide sequence: TGCGCCAGCATCGGGGACAGTCGAGCTTTCTTT. It encodes CASIGDSRAFF. The gene calls are TRBV5-1 and TRBJ1-1, with 7 bases matching TRBD1. This CDR3 is 11 amino acids long. Germline V gives CDR1 SGHRS, CDR2 YFSETQ. V gave up 6 bases and J gave up 10 bases; unmatched junction bases: 6.

This chain links TRBV19 with TRBJ2-3; 8 nucleotides line up with TRBD2. With V trimmed by 4 bases and J by 9 bases, 18 bases remained unmatched. The CDR3 is 17 residues long. The germline V gene has CDR1 LNHDA and CDR2 SQIVND (reference sequence). Written as DNA, the CDR3 is TGTGCCAGTAGTACCGGGGGCGGGGGGCCCATCGGAGAGACGCAGTATTTT. Amino acids: CASSTGGGGPIGETQYF.

V and J are TRBV7-2 and TRBJ2-7; D call uncertain. Germline CDR1 and CDR2: SGHTA and FQGNSA. V dropped 3 bases and J dropped 2 bases, with 11 bases sitting between them. The CDR3 is made up of 14 amino acids. CDR3 sequence: CASSFGLTAYEQYF. The CDR3 bases are TGTGCCAGCAGCTTTGGGCTAACCGCCTACGAGCAGTACTTC.

This chain links TRBV19 with TRBJ2-2, with D possibly TRBD1 on 6 matching bases. The CDR3 covers 15 residues. Trimming removed 1 base at V and 5 bases at J, with 11 bases between. Germline CDR1 is LNHDA and CDR2 is SQIVND (reference sequence). This CDR3 reads CASSIGQGFTGELFF. The CDR3 DNA follows: TGTGCCAGTAGTATAGGGCAGGGGTTTACCGGGGAGCTGTTTTTT.

This chain joins TRBV6-1 and TRBJ2-2; TRBD1 matches at 9 bases. The CDR3 consists of 18 residues. The germline V gene has CDR1 MNHNS and CDR2 SASEGT. With V trimmed by 2 bases and J by 3 bases, 10 bases remained unmatched. CDR3 DNA: TGTGCCAGCAGTGAATTTATCTTGGGGACAGGGTACACCGGGGAGCTGTTTTTT. It is translated as CASSEFILGTGYTGELFF.

This chain links TRBV4-1 with TRBJ1-4; a weak D match, TRBD1 (5 bases). V shed 4 bases and J shed 7 bases, with 16 bases lying between them. Germline loops: CDR1 MGHRA, CDR2 YSYEKL. CDR3 size: 15 residues. CDR3 region: CASSREGAGGEKLFF. The CDR3 DNA is TGCGCCAGCAGCCGAGAAGGGGCGGGAGGTGAAAAACTGTTTTTT.

This rearrangement joins TRBV19 to TRBJ1-2; TRBD1 matches at 8 bases. The CDR3 has 14 amino acids. Losses at the gene ends were 3 bases for V and 0 bases for J; bases not matched to a gene: 0. CDR1 is LNHDA, CDR2 SQIVND, per germline (reference sequence). CDR3 DNA sequence: TGTGCCAGTAGTATGGGACAGGCTAACTATGGCTACACCTTC. Protein sequence: CASSMGQANYGYTF.

The chain uses TRBV27 and TRBJ1-5; D is unclear. V lost 3 bases and J lost 0, with 18 bases in between. The V gene's germline CDR1 is MNHEY and CDR2 SMNVEV (reference sequence). This CDR3 is built from 18 residues. As DNA, the CDR3 is TGTGCCAGCAGTTTTCGCCTGGGCGGAGGGTATAGCAATCAGCCCCAGCATTTT. Translating gives CASSFRLGGGYSNQPQHF.

This chain uses TRBV5-4 with TRBJ2-7; D is possibly TRBD2 (6 bases). V lost 0 bases and J lost 2, with 12 bases in between. In germline, CDR1 is SGHNT, CDR2 YYREEE (reference sequence). This CDR3 spans 15 amino acids. The CDR3 DNA is TGTGCCAGCAGCTTGGCCGCGGGGTCTGCCTACGAGCAGTACTTC. This sequence encodes CASSLAAGSAYEQYF.

V gene TRBV6-6 combines with J gene TRBJ1-4; no clear D gene. Germline CDR1 is MNHNY and CDR2 is SVGAGI (reference sequence). V was trimmed by 0 bases and J by 8 bases, leaving 10 bases between them. This CDR3 spans 14 amino acids. CDR3: CASSYSAGWEKLFF. The CDR3 DNA follows: TGTGCCAGCAGTTACTCGGCGGGATGGGAAAAACTGTTTTTT.

The rearrangement uses TRBV10-2 and TRBJ1-2; a possible D gene is TRBD1 (6 bases). The germline V and J ends were trimmed by 3 bases and 2 bases, with 16 bases remaining between them. The length of the CDR3 is 16 residues. CDR1 WSHSY and CDR2 SAAADI come from the germline V gene. CDR3 protein: CASSEGTGRGNYGYTF. For the CDR3, the DNA is TGCGCCAGCAGTGAAGGCACAGGGAGGGGGAACTATGGCTACACCTTC.

CDR3 sequence (DNA): TGTGCCAGCAGCTTAGATGGACAGGATGGCCAGCCCCAGCATTTT. It encodes CASSLDGQDGQPQHF. The gene calls are TRBV7-2 and TRBJ1-5; 7 nucleotides align to TRBD1. CDR1 and CDR2 from the germline V gene are SGHTA and FQGNSA. The V segment lost 1 base and the J segment 7 bases; nucleotides outside the gene matches: 7. The CDR3 covers 15 residues.

A single count supports this clone. The rearrangement links TRBV2 to TRBJ1-3; TRBD1 matches at 9 bases. CDR1 is SNHLY, CDR2 FYNNEI, per germline. After removal of 6 bases from V and 7 bases from J, the junction contained 7 bases not matched to a gene. CDR3 length: 14 residues. The CDR3 here is CASSGQGKVNTIYF. CDR3 in DNA: TGTGCCAGCAGCGGACAGGGGAAAGTGAACACCATATATTTT.

The V gene is TRBV5-6, the J gene TRBJ1-1; possibly TRBD1 for D (6 bases). Germline CDR1 reads SGHDT; CDR2 reads YYEEEE. V was pared by 1 base and J by 1 base, with 14 bases between. This CDR3 region has 16 residues. Written as DNA, the CDR3 is TGTGCCAGCAGCTTGACGAGGGGGGGCACGAACACTGAAGCTTTCTTT. This encodes CASSLTRGGTNTEAFF.

The rearrangement joins TRBV3-1 (or the pseudogene TRBV3-2) to TRBJ1-2; 8 bases map to TRBD1. With 1 base clipped from V and 8 bases from J, the junction kept 15 bases outside the gene matches. From germline, CDR1 is LGHDT and CDR2 YNNKEL (reference sequence). The CDR3 is 17 amino acids. CDR3 nucleotides: TGTGCCAGCAGCCAAGCTGGCCTGGACAGGGAGGGAAGGGGCTACACCTTC. Translating gives CASSQAGLDREGRGYTF.

The rearrangement links TRBV27 to TRBJ2-3; D possibly corresponds to TRBD1 (6 bases). This CDR3 has 19 amino acids. Trimming shortened V by 2 bases and J by 1 base, and 22 bases separated the two germline ends. The V gene's germline CDR1 is MNHEY and CDR2 SMNVEV (reference sequence). In nucleotides, the CDR3 is TGTGCCAGCAGTTTAGAATCCCCGGGACAAGGAAGGGGCACAGATACGCAGTATTTT. This sequence encodes CASSLESPGQGRGTDTQYF.

The chain carries TRBV20-1 and TRBJ2-3; D gene unclear. The ends were cut back, 5 bases at V and 6 bases at J, with 9 bases in the middle. The germline CDR1 and CDR2 sequences are DFQATT and SNEGSKA (reference sequence). There are 11 residues in the CDR3. The CDR3: CSAHKRDTQYF. The CDR3, as DNA: TGCAGTGCTCACAAGAGGGATACGCAGTATTTT.

The gene calls are TRBV6-1 and TRBJ2-4; possible D gene TRBD1, 6 bases. Looked up from germline, CDR1 is MNHNS and CDR2 is SASEGT. This CDR3 spans 13 amino acids. The V gene lost 2 bases and the J gene lost 14 bases, with 16 bases spanning the gap. CDR3 region: CASSEQDRGWKYF. The CDR3 DNA is TGTGCCAGCAGTGAACAGGACAGAGGGTGGAAGTACTTC.

The chain uses TRBV9 and TRBJ2-5; perhaps TRBD1 as D (5 bases). The V end was cut by 4 bases, the J end by 5 bases, with 12 bases between. The CDR3 consists of 13 residues. CDR1 and CDR2 (germline): SGDLS, YYNGEE. The CDR3 sequence is CASSTGQRETQYF. The CDR3 region has the DNA TGTGCCAGCAGCACAGGACAACGGGAGACCCAGTACTTC.

The V and J genes are TRBV19 and TRBJ2-4; 8 positions match TRBD2. Germline assignment: CDR1 LNHDA and CDR2 SQIVND (reference sequence). The V and J ends lost 6 bases and 1 base, in that order; junction bases with no gene match: 11. There are 17 residues in the CDR3. CDR3 DNA: TGTGCCAGTAGCAGCCCCTATACGGGGGGGGCCAAAAACATTCAGTACTTC. This encodes CASSSPYTGGAKNIQYF.

In its sample, this clone was seen once. V gene TRBV19 combines with J gene TRBJ1-2; 7 bases line up with TRBD1. From germline, CDR1 is LNHDA and CDR2 SQIVND (reference sequence). V lost 6 bases, J lost 1 base, and 8 bases stayed unmatched. CDR3 length equals 15 residues. The CDR3 DNA follows: TGTGCCAGTAGAGACCCGGGACAGCATAACTATGGCTACACCTTC. Translated, it gives CASRDPGQHNYGYTF.

The chain has TRBV5-1 and TRBJ1-4, with 9 bases lining up with TRBD1. This CDR3 is built from 14 residues. Germline values: CDR1 SGHRS, CDR2 YFSETQ. V gave up 4 bases and J gave up 7 bases; unmatched junction bases: 5. The CDR3 nucleotides are TGCGCCAGCAGCCTACAGGGGGCGGGTGAAAAACTGTTTTTT. Translation: CASSLQGAGEKLFF.

J is TRBJ1-5 and V is TRBV5-4, with unresolved D. V was cut by 5 bases and J by 1 base, with 13 bases left in between. The germline gives CDR1 SGHNT, CDR2 YYREEE (reference sequence). The CDR3 contains 15 residues. The CDR3 coding sequence is TGTGCCAGCAGACCAGACCCCGGGAGCAATCAGCCCCAGCATTTT. Its protein is CASRPDPGSNQPQHF.

On this clone itself: One end of the junction varies from germline; a read error may be responsible. This sequence joins TRBV7-7 and TRBJ2-1; 8 bases match TRBD2. Germline-derived CDR1 and CDR2 are SSHAT and FNYEAQ (reference sequence). The length of the CDR3 is 16 residues. CDR3 amino acids: CASSLELAASYNEQFF. The CDR3 DNA is TGTGCTAGCAGCTTAGAACTAGCGGCCTCCTACAATGAGCAGTTCTTC.

The chain couples TRBV5-5 to TRBJ2-7, with no clear D. V lost 0 bases, J lost 5 bases, and 6 bases lay in between. The CDR3 consists of 12 residues. Germline V lookup: CDR1 SGHKS, CDR2 YYEKEE (reference sequence). The CDR3 coding sequence is TGTGCCAGCAGCTTGGCTTTCCACGAGCAGTACTTC. Translating it yields CASSLAFHEQYF.

The rearrangement uses TRBV5-1 and TRBJ1-6, with 9 positions matching TRBD1. This CDR3 comprises 18 residues. From germline, CDR1 is SGHRS and CDR2 YFSETQ. J lost 0 bases, V lost 4 bases, and 8 bases had no gene match. CDR3 in amino acids: CASSKGTGFSSYNSPLHF. The DNA for the CDR3 is TGCGCCAGCAGCAAGGGGACAGGGTTTAGCTCCTATAATTCACCCCTCCACTTT.

The chain carries TRBV4-1 and TRBJ1-3; TRBD1 matches at 7 bases. The V gene's germline CDR1 is MGHRA and CDR2 YSYEKL. With V trimmed by 3 bases and J by 5 bases, 7 bases remained unmatched. The CDR3 length is 15 residues. The CDR3 region is CASSQQQGIRNTIYF. CDR3 DNA sequence: TGCGCCAGCAGCCAGCAACAGGGGATAAGAAACACCATATATTTT.

This clone was recorded only once. V usage is TRBV6-2 or TRBV6-3 and J usage is TRBJ2-2; D might be TRBD1 (6 bases). V lost 4 bases and J lost 7, with 10 bases in between. Germline assignment: CDR1 MNHEY and CDR2 SVGEGT. This CDR3 is 13 amino acids long. This CDR3 is CASSWGHGGELFF. CDR3 nucleotide sequence: TGTGCCAGCAGTTGGGGACACGGCGGGGAGCTGTTTTTT.

This clone was seen a few times. The chain uses TRBV27 and TRBJ1-6; 7 bases map to TRBD1. Germline loops: CDR1 MNHEY, CDR2 SMNVEV (reference sequence). The junction had 7 bases not matched to a gene; V was cut back by 4 bases and J by 10 bases. The CDR3 consists of 14 residues. Here the CDR3 DNA reads TGTGCCAGCAGTTGGGACAGCCCGCGGTCACCCCTCCACTTT. This translates into CASSWDSPRSPLHF.